This T cell receptor beta chain was retrieved from a study of beta chain features in type 1 diabetes (dated by TCRdb to 2016 to 2018). Concerning the study at large: No differences in mean age, gender distribution, total cell number or subset yield were found between patients and healthy donors. Across all samples, around 100 million sorted cells were examined, and cell number per subset correlated strongly with RNA yield. In the study, TCRB repertoires of sorted circulating CD4+ T cell subsets from recently diagnosed type 1 diabetes patients were compared with those of matched healthy donors. Regulatory and stem cell-like memory subsets were obtained from only 8 patients and about eight healthy donors, while naive and central memory subsets were obtained from all 30 or so donors. The paper as a whole reports these results and caveats: Naive, central memory and regulatory TCRB repertoires appeared to be more alike among patients than among healthy donors. At VDJ recombination sites, type 1 diabetes patients had fewer insertions and more deleted nucleotides, which implies abnormalities in thymic rearrangement. PCR might favor shorter templates, but patient and control samples were amplified and corrected together, so any skew would affect both groups equally. Because cDNA was sequenced instead of genomic DNA, activated cells with high expression could be over-represented, although the groups did not differ in activation or CD3 levels. HLA sub-analyses involved small numbers of individuals, so any influence of HLA type on TCRB rearrangement remained unresolved. In all four CD4+ subsets, TCRB CDR3 length was moderately but significantly shorter in type 1 diabetes patients.

Each donor gave one peripheral blood draw, about 110 mL on average, collected into heparinised tubes. A BD FACSAria II was used to sort naive, central memory, regulatory and stem cell-like memory CD4+ T cells with a panel that included CD45RO, CCR7, CD25, CD127, CD95 and CD27. A purity above 98% was achieved for all sorted populations. PBMCs were separated immediately by Lymphoprep density gradient centrifugation and were stained directly, without being cultured. To minimize batch effects, samples were stained and sorted in pairs, one healthy donor with one patient per experiment. This clone came up many times. The target of this receptor is not known. Base qualities are not at hand, and no much larger clone is one base apart. The CDR3, from cysteine to phenylalanine, totals 14 residues. Of all the DNA, just the CDR3 is kept, 42 bases in frame from base 1. V and J are trimmed by 1 base and 8 bases, and the gene matches miss 5 bases of the junction. Looking up the germline V gene yields CDR1 LGHNA and CDR2 YSLEER.

The High Capacity cDNA Reverse Transcription Kit was used to reverse transcribe all of the isolated RNA, meaning that expressed TCRB transcripts were what got sequenced. Deep immunoSEQ sequencing was applied to naive, central memory and regulatory T cell samples, giving an average of around 4 million total reads per sample. Sorted cells were lysed in RLT buffer and RNA was extracted with DNase-treated RNeasy Micro or Mini kits, depending on cell number. To prevent cross-contamination, each cell subset was processed individually, whereas patient and healthy donor samples were processed jointly. The immunoSEQ multiplex PCR was used to amplify TCRB sequences from cDNA, yielding 87-bp fragments that span the CDR3 region. Sequencing of the amplicons was done on the Illumina HiSeq platform. Processing in the source paper ran as follows. Synthetic template baselines were used to correct PCR bias computationally, reads within Hamming distance 2 were collapsed, and singletons that could not be merged were discarded. Reads were aligned against IMGT to assign V, D and J genes, CDR3 length and insertions or deletions at six rearrangement sites. Within each subset, clonotype counts were normalized to sorted cell number, after which true diversity and Gini coefficients were computed with the tcR R package. Repertoire sharing was quantified using the overlap coefficient calculated on TCRB nucleotide sequences. As a proxy for the pre-selection repertoire, out-of-frame TCRB sequences from naive cells were analyzed. In its TCRdb copy, this immuneACCESS table keeps in-frame sequences only and misses some clones. Where compared with another copy, unresolved V genes explain less than half of these, and the others have no known cause. V and J calls and clone size follow that table, whereas D and trimming were derived from the DNA. The sample contains hundreds of thousands of clones, roughly an eighth of them found a single time. Together, the top ten hold roughly 0.017% of the sample.

Sequenced sample: naive CD4+ T cells from blood. This specimen's cell subset or site label, per the study, means: true naive CD4+ T cells. This sequence originates from a man aged 18 to 35 in good health. The receptor chain draws on TRBV4-3 and TRBJ2-1, with TRBD1 identical over 7 junction bases. The CDR3 region has the sequence CASSQVTGRYEQFF. The bases are TGCGCCAGCAGCCAAGTGACAGGGCGGTATGAGCAGTTCTTC.